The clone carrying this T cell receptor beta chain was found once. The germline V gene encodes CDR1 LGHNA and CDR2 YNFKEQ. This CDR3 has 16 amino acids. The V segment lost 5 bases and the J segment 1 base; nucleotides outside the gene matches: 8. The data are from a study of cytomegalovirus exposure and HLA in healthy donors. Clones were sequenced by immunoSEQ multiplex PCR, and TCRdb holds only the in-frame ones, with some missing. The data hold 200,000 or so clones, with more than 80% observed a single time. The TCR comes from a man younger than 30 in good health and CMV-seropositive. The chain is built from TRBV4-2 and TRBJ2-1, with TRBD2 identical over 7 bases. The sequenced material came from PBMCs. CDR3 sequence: CASSITGGTSYNEQFF. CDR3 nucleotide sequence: TGTGCCAGCAGCATCACCGGGGGGACGTCCTACAATGAGCAGTTCTTC.